This TCR beta chain came from a study of blood T cell repertoires in COVID-19. Study background: Acute and convalescent COVID-19 samples came from the United States, Italy and Spain.

How the authors handled the data: Reference gene primers were amplified, and this amplification served to estimate nucleated cell counts. Assay: immunoSEQ multiplex PCR; the TCRdb copy retains only in-frame clones and omits some. V and J calls and clone size are given by that table; D and trimming were obtained from the DNA. Seen here are 350,000 to 400,000 clones, 85% to 90% observed once, and the top ten hold around 1.7%. The CDR3 totals 12 residues. The germline V gene encodes CDR1 KGHDR and CDR2 SFDVKD. V lost 5 bases and J lost 11, with 13 bases in between. The V and J genes are TRBV24-1 and TRBJ2-3, with a tentative D call TRBD2 (6 bases). Material: PBMCs or T cells enriched from blood (not recorded which). The receptor's source is a woman in her thirties who had recovered from COVID-19. The CDR3 DNA follows: TGTGCCACCAGTGTGCTTAGCGGTAGGCAGTATTTT. Residues: CATSVLSGRQYF.